The rows below give T cell receptor beta chains drawn from one sample of a study of CD8 T cells in ankylosing spondylitis. TCRdb re-called the 5' RACE reads with MiXCR, one entry per CDR3 protein. The sample carries 150,000 or so distinct CDR3 sequences, 25% to 35% recorded once. The material sequenced was synovial fluid, either unsorted or a sorted T cell fraction (not recorded which). These receptors all stem from a male donor with ankylosing spondylitis. Each CDR3 is given with its conserved first and last residue. A D gene is named only where the DNA matches it firmly. Not all rows give a size; the values are once, few, many and, for expanded clones, a class.

j_gene | d_gene | len | v_gene | abundance | CDR3aa | CDR3nt
TRBJ1-5 | . | 15 | TRBV6-1 | . | CASRKGTMGEQPQHF | TGTGCCAGCAGGAAAGGGACGATGGGGGAACAGCCCCAGCATTTT
TRBJ1-1 | . | 13 | TRBV11-1 | . | CASSLQGFTEAFF | TGTGCCAGCAGCCTCCAGGGTTTCACTGAAGCTTTCTTT
TRBJ1-2 | TRBD1 | 18 | TRBV3-1 | many | CASTSFAGTGGINYGYTF | TGTGCCAGCACCTCGTTCGCCGGGACAGGGGGGATTAACTATGGCTACACCTTC
TRBJ2-1 | TRBD1 | 16 | TRBV20-1 | once | CSARLVRGQGLNEQFF | TGCAGTGCTAGGTTGGTTCGGGGACAGGGATTGAATGAGCAGTTCTTC
TRBJ2-5 | TRBD1 | 16 | TRBV7-9 | . | CASSLGTGIIQETQYF | TGTGCCAGCAGCCTCGGGACAGGCATAATCCAAGAGACCCAGTACTTC
TRBJ2-1 | TRBD2 | 15 | TRBV20-1 | . | CSARGTSGRANEQFF | TGCAGTGCTAGGGGGACTAGCGGGAGGGCTAATGAGCAGTTCTTC
TRBJ2-1 | . | 12 | TRBV20-1 | few | CSARPGYNEQFF | TGCAGTGCTAGACCCGGCTACAATGAGCAGTTCTTC
TRBJ1-5 | . | 13 | TRBV7-6 | few | CASSWGPNQPQHF | TGTGCCAGCAGCTGGGGACCCAATCAGCCCCAGCATTTT
TRBJ2-5 | . | 14 | TRBV12-3/TRBV12-4 | . | CASSLRVPWETQYF | TGTGCCAGCAGTTTAAGGGTCCCGTGGGAGACCCAGTACTTC
TRBJ2-7 | . | 16 | TRBV20-1 | . | CSARGEAGSDSYEQYF | TGCAGTGCTAGAGGGGAGGCGGGGTCTGACTCCTACGAGCAGTACTTC